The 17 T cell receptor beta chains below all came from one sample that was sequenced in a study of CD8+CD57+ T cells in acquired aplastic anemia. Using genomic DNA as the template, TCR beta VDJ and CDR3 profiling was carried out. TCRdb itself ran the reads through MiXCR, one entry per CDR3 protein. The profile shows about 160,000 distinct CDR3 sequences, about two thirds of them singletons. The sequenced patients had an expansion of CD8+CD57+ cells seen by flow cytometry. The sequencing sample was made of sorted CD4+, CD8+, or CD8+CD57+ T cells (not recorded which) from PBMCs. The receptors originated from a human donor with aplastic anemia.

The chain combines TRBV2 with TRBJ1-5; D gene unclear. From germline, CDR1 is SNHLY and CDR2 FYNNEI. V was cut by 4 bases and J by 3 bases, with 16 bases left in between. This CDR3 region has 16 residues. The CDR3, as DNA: TGTGCCAGCAGTGTCAACGAAGGGAGGGCCAATCAGCCCCAGCATTTT. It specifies CASSVNEGRANQPQHF.

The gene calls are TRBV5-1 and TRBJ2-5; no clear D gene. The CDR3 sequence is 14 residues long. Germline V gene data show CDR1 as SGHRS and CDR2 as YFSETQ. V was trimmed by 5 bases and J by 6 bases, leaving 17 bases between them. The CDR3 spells CASSWQADAKTQYF. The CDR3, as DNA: TGCGCCAGCAGTTGGCAGGCGGACGCGAAGACCCAGTACTTC.

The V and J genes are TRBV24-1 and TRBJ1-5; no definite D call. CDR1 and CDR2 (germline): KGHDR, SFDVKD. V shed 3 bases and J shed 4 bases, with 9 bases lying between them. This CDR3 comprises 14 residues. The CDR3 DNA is TGTGCCACCAGTGATCTTGATCCAAATCAGCCCCAGCATTTT. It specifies CATSDLDPNQPQHF.

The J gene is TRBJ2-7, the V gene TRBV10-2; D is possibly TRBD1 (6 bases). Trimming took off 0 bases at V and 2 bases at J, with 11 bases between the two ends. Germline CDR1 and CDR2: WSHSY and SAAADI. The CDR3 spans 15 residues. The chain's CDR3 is CASSESRDNPYEQYV. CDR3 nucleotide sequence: TGCGCCAGCAGTGAGTCGAGGGACAACCCCTACGAGCAGTACGTC.

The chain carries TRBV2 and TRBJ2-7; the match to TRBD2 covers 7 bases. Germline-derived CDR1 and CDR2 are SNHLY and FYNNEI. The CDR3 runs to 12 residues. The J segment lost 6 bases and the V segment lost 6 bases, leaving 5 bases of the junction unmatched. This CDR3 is CASRIAGSEQYF. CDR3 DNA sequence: TGTGCCAGCAGGATAGCGGGTTCCGAGCAGTACTTC.

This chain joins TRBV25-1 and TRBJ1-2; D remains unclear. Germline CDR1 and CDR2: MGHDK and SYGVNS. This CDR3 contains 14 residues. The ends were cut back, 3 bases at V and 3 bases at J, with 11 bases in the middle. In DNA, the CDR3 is TGTGCCAGCAGTGAGGGTGCGGGGTACTATGGCTACACCTTC. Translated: CASSEGAGYYGYTF.

The CDR3: CASSHSREKLFF. The DNA of the CDR3 is TGTGCCAGCAGCCATTCCAGGGAAAAACTGTTTTTT. This chain links TRBV14 with TRBJ1-4; D is unresolved. The CDR3 spans 12 residues. From germline, CDR1 is SGHDN and CDR2 FVKESK. Trimming left V 3 bases short and J 8 bases short, with 7 bases between.

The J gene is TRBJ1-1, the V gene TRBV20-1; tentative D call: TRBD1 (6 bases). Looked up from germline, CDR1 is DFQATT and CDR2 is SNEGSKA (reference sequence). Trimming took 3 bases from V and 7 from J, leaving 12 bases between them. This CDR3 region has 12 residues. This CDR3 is CSASGQIGEAFF. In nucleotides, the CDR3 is TGCAGTGCTAGTGGACAGATAGGTGAAGCTTTCTTT.

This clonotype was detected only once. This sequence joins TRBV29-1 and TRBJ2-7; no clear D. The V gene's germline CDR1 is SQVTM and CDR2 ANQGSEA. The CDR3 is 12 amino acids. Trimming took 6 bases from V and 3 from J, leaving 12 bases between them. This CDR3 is CSVAHPGYEQYF. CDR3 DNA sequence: TGCAGCGTGGCGCATCCGGGCTACGAGCAGTACTTC.

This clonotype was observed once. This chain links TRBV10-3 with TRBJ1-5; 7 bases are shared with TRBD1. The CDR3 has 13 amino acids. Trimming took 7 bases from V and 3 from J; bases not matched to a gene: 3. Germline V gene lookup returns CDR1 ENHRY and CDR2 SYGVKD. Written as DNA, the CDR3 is TGTGCCATCATGGGACAGCTCAATCAGCCCCAGCATTTT. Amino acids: CAIMGQLNQPQHF.

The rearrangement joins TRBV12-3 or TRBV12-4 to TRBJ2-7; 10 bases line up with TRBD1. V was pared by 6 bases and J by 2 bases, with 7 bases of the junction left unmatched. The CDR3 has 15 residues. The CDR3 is CASSLTGTGAYEQYF. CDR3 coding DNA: TGTGCCAGCAGCTTAACCGGGACAGGGGCCTACGAGCAGTACTTC.

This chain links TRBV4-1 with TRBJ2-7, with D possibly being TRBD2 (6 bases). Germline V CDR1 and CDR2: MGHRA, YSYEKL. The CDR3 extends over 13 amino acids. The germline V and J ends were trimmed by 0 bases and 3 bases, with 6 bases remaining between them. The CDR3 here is CASSQDSGYEQYF. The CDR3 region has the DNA TGCGCCAGCAGCCAAGATAGCGGCTACGAGCAGTACTTC.

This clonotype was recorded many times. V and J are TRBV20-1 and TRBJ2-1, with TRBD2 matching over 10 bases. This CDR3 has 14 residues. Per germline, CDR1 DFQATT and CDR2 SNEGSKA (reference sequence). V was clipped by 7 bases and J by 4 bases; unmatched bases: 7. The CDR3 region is CSGSSGSRYNEQFF. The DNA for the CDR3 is TGCAGTGGTTCTAGCGGGAGTCGGTACAATGAGCAGTTCTTC.

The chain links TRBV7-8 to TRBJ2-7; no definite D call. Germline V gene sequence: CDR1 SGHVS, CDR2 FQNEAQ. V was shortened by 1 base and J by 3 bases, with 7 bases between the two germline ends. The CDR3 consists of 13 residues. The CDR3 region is CASSLGLLYEQYF. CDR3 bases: TGTGCCAGCAGCTTAGGGTTGCTCTACGAGCAGTACTTC.

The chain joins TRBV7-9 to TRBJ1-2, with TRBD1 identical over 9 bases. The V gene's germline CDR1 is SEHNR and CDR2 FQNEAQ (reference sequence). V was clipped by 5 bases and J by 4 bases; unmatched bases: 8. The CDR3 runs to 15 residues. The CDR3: CASSPRTGVGYGYTF. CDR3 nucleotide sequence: TGTGCCAGCAGCCCTAGGACAGGGGTCGGCTATGGCTACACCTTC. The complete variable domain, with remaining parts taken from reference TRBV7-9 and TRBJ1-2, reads DTGVSQNPRHKITKRGQNVTFRCDPISEHNRLYWYRQTLGQGPEFLTYFQNEAQLEKSRLLSDRFSAERPKGSFSTLEIQRTEQGDSAMYLCASSPRTGVGYGYTFGSGTRLTVV.

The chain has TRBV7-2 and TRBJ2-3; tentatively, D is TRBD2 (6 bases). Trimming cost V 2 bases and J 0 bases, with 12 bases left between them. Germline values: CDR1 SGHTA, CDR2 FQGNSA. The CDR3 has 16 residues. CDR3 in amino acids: CASSLIGRGSTDTQYF. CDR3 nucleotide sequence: TGTGCCAGCAGCTTAATCGGGCGGGGCAGCACAGATACGCAGTATTTT.

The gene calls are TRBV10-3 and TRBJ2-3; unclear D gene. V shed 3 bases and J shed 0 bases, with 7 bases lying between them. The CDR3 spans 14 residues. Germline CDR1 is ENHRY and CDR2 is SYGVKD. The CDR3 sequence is CAISDPLSTDTQYF. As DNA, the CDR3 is TGTGCCATCAGTGACCCGCTTAGCACAGATACGCAGTATTTT.